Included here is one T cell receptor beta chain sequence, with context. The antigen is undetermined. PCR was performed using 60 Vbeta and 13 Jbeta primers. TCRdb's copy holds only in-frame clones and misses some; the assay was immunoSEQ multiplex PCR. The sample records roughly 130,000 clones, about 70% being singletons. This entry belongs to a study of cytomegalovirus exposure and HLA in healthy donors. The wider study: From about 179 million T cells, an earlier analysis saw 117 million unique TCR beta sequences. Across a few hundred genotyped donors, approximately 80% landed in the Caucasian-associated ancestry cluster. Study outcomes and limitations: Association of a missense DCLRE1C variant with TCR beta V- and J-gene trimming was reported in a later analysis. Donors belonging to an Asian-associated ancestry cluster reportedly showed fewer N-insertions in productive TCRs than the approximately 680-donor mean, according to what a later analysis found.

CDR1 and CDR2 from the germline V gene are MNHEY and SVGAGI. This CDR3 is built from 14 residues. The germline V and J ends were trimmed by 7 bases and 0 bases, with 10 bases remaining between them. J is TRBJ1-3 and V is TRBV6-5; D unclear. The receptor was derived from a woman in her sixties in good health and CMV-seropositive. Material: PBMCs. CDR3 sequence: CASTSVNSGNTIYF. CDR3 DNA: TGTGCCAGCACCTCTGTAAACTCTGGAAACACCATATATTTT.